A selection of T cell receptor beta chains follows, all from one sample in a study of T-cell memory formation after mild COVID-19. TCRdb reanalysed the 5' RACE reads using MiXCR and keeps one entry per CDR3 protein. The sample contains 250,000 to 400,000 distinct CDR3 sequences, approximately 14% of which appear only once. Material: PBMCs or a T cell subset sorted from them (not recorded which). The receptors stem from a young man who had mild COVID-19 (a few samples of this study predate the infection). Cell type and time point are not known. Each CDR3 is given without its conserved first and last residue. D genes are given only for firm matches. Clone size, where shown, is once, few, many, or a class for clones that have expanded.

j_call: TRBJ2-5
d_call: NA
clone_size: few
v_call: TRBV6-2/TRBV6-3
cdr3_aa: ASSYSSRQTQY

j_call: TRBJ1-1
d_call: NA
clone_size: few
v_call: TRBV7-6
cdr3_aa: ASSLYGPEAF

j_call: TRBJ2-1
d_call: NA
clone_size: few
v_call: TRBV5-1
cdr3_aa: ASRQRGTPWNEQF

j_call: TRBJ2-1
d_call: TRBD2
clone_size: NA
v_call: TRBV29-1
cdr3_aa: SVEDLLTSGYNEQF

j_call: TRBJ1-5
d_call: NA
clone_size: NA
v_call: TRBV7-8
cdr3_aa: ASSVAGAGSQPQH

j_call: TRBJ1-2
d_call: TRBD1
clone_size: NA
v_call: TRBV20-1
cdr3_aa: SATTGQGSYGYT

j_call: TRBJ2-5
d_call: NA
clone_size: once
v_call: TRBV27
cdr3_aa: ASSSGVAVVVTQY

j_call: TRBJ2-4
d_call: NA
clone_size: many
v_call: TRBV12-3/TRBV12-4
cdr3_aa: ASSLSGGVAKNIQY

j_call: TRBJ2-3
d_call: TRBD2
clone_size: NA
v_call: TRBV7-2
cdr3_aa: ASSSTSGGTTDTQY

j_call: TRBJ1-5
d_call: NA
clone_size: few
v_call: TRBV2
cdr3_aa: ASSEAGRVNQPQH

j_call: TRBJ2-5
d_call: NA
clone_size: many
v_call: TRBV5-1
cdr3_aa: ASSRNQETQY

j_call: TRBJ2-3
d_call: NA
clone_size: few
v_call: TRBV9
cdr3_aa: ASSLMGGSTDTQY

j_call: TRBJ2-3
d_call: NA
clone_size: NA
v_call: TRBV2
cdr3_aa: ASSDWGADTQY

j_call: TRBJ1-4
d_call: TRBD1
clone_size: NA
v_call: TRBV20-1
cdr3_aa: SAMDRGYEKLF

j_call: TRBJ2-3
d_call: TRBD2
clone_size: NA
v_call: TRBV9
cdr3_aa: ASSVLPSGGLPDTQY

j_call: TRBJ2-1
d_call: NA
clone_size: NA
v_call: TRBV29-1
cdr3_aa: SVLAGYYNEQF

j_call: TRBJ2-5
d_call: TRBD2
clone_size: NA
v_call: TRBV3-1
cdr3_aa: ASRRLAGNLETQY

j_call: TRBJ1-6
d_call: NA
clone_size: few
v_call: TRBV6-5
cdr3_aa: ASSYSTRLGSPLH